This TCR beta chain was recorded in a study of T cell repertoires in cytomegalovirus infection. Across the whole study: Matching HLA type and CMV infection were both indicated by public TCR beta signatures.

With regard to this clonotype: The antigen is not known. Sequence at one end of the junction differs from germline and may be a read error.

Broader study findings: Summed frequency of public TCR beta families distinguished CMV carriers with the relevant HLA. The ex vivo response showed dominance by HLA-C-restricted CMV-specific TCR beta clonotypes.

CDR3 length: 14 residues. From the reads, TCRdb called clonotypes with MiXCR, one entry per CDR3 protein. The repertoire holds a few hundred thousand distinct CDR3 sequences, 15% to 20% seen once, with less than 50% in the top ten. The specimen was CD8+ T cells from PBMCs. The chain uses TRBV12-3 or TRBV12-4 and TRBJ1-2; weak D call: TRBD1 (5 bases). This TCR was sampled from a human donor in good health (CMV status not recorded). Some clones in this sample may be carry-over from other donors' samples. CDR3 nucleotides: TGTGCCAGCAGACCCGGGACGGATGCTTATGGCTACCCCTTC. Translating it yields CASRPGTDAYGYPF.